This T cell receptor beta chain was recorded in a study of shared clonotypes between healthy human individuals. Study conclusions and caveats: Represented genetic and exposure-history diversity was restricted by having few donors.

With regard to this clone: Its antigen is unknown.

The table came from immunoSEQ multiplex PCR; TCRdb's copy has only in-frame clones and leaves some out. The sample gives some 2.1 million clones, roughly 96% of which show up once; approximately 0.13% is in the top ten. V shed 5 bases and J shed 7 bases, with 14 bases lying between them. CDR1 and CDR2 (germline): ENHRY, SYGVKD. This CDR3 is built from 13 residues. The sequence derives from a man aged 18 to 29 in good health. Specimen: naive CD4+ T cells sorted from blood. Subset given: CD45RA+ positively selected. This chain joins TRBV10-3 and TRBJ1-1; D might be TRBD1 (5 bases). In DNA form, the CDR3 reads TGTGCCATCAGTACCGGGGGTCACGGTGAAGCTTTCTTT. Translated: CAISTGGHGEAFF.